Listed below are T cell receptor beta chains from one sample, sequenced in a study of OX40 agonist ivuxolimab in advanced cancers. Profiling relied on immunoSEQ multiplex PCR, and the TCRdb table lists in-frame clones only, not all of them. The table includes tens of thousands of clones, over 75% detected once. The source was CD4+ or CD8+ T cells sorted from blood, collected in a trial of the OX40 agonist ivuxolimab. The receptors were sampled from an adult with an advanced solid tumor such as melanoma, head and neck, liver or kidney cancer. CDR3s include the opening cysteine and the closing phenylalanine or tryptophan. The order of the fields is CDR3 length, D gene, J gene, clone size, V gene, CDR3 DNA, CDR3 protein. The D gene is left open where the match is weak. The listing skips clone size in some rows; elsewhere it reads once, few, many or a size class.

CDR3 length: 14
D gene: .
J gene: TRBJ1-2
clone size: .
V gene: TRBV9
CDR3 DNA: TGTGCCAGCAGCACCCAGCGAACTACGCAAGGCTACACCTTC
CDR3 protein: CASSTQRTTQGYTF

CDR3 length: 14
D gene: .
J gene: TRBJ1-2
clone size: once
V gene: TRBV6-6
CDR3 DNA: TGTGCCAGCAGTTACTCACACCCTAGTACAGGCATCCCCTTC
CDR3 protein: CASSYSHPSTGIPF

CDR3 length: 14
D gene: .
J gene: TRBJ2-5
clone size: .
V gene: TRBV4-3
CDR3 DNA: TGCGCCAGCAGCCAAGATTGGGGAGGCGAGACCCAGTACTTC
CDR3 protein: CASSQDWGGETQYF

CDR3 length: 14
D gene: TRBD2
J gene: TRBJ2-1
clone size: few
V gene: TRBV19
CDR3 DNA: TGTGCCAGTAGTCCCATTAGCGGGGGGAATGAGCAGTTCTTC
CDR3 protein: CASSPISGGNEQFF

CDR3 length: 15
D gene: .
J gene: TRBJ1-5
clone size: once
V gene: TRBV6-1
CDR3 DNA: TGTGCCAGCAGTGACCGGGGGAGTAGCAATCAGCCCCAGCATTTT
CDR3 protein: CASSDRGSSNQPQHF

CDR3 length: 16
D gene: .
J gene: TRBJ1-6
clone size: .
V gene: TRBV10-2
CDR3 DNA: TGCGCCAGCAGTGCAGGGGTACGGGTTCCGAATTCACCCCTCCACTTT
CDR3 protein: CASSAGVRVPNSPLHF

CDR3 length: 16
D gene: TRBD1
J gene: TRBJ1-1
clone size: .
V gene: TRBV19
CDR3 DNA: TGTGCCAGTAGTCCCGCGGCCAGGGGGCGACGGACTGAAGCTTTCTTT
CDR3 protein: CASSPAARGRRTEAFF

CDR3 length: 15
D gene: TRBD2
J gene: TRBJ2-3
clone size: .
V gene: TRBV5-1
CDR3 DNA: TGCGCCAGCAGCTTGGCAGCGGGAGGCCCAGATACGCAGTATTTT
CDR3 protein: CASSLAAGGPDTQYF

CDR3 length: 12
D gene: .
J gene: TRBJ1-2
clone size: .
V gene: TRBV5-8
CDR3 DNA: TGTGCCAGCACCACTCTTAGCTATGGCTACACCTTC
CDR3 protein: CASTTLSYGYTF

CDR3 length: 15
D gene: .
J gene: TRBJ1-2
clone size: .
V gene: TRBV5-4
CDR3 DNA: TGTGCCAGCAGCTTACCGACAGGTGCAACATATGGCTACACCTTC
CDR3 protein: CASSLPTGATYGYTF

CDR3 length: 15
D gene: TRBD1
J gene: TRBJ1-5
clone size: .
V gene: TRBV7-9
CDR3 DNA: TGTGCCAGCAGCCTGACAGGGTGGGATAATCAGCCCCAGCATTTT
CDR3 protein: CASSLTGWDNQPQHF